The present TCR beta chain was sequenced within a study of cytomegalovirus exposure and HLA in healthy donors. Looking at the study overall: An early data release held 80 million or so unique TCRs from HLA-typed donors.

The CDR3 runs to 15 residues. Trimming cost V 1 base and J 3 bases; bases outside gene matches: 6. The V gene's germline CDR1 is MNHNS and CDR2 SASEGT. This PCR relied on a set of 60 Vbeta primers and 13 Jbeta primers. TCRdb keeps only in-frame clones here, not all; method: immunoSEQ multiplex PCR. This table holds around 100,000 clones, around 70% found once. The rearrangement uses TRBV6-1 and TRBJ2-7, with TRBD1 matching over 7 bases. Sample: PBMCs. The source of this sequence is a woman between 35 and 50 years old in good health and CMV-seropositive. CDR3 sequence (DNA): TGTGCCAGCAGTGAAGGACAGGGTGGATACTACGAGCAGTACTTC. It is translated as CASSEGQGGYYEQYF.